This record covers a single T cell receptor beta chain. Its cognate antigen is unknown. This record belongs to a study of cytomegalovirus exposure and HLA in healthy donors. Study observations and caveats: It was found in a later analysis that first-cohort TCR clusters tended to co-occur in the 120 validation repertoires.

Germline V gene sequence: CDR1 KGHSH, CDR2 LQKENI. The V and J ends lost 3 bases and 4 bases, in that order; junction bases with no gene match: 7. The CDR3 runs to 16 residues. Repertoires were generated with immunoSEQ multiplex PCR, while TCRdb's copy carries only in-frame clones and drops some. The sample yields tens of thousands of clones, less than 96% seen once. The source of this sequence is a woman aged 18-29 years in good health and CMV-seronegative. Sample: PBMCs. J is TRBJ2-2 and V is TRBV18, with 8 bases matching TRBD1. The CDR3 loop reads CASSPSGGAITGELFF. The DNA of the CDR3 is TGTGCCAGCTCACCTTCAGGGGGCGCGATCACCGGGGAGCTGTTTTTT. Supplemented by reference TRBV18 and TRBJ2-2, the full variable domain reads NAGVMQNPRHLVRRRGQEARLRCSPMKGHSHVYWYRQLPEEGLKFMVYLQKENIIDESGMPKERFSAEFPKEGPSILRIQQVVRGDSAAYFCASSPSGGAITGELFFGEGSRLTVL.